This T cell receptor (beta chain) originates from a study of shared clonotypes between healthy human individuals. General study results and limits: Enrolling few donors narrowed the genetic and exposure-history diversity that was represented. Shared across a handful of donors were 4% to 6% of the naive CD4 clonotypes.

On sorted subsets, replicate PCRs used 150 to 250 ng DNA, or 30,000 or so T cell genomes. Profiled with immunoSEQ multiplex PCR; TCRdb holds only in-frame clones, not every one. This table has almost 750,000 clones, 55% to 75% appearing once. This clone has only one observation. Its antigen is not identified. The clonotype originates from a woman in her 30s in good health. Sequencing was performed on memory CD4+ T cells sorted from blood. Subset given: CD45RA-negative fraction.

CDR3 protein: CASSEAGVYGYTF. CDR3 DNA sequence: TGTGCCAGCAGTGAAGCAGGGGTCTATGGCTACACCTTC. The chain links TRBV6-1 to TRBJ1-2; D might be TRBD1 (5 bases). The V end lost 0 bases, the J end lost 4 bases, and 6 bases lay between the germline ends. The CDR3 loop spans 13 amino acids. Germline assignment: CDR1 MNHNS and CDR2 SASEGT.